This TCR beta chain stems from a study of shared clonotypes between healthy human individuals. Germline loops: CDR1 MNHEY, CDR2 SMNVEV (reference sequence). This CDR3 is built from 13 residues. The ends were cut back, 2 bases at V and 4 bases at J, with 8 bases in the middle. Note on this clone: The same CDR3 arises from other DNA sequences in this sample as well.

Repertoires were generated with immunoSEQ multiplex PCR, while TCRdb's copy carries only in-frame clones and drops some. This table holds over 2 million clones, roughly 96% found once. Source material: naive CD4+ T cells sorted from blood. As to subset: CD45RA+ positively selected. This receptor was taken from a man aged 18 to 29 in good health. This chain links TRBV27 with TRBJ1-2; TRBD1 is a possible D gene (5 bases). The chain's CDR3 is CASSLGTGYGYTF. CDR3 nucleotides: TGTGCCAGCAGTTTAGGGACGGGCTATGGCTACACCTTC.